The 19 T cell receptor beta chains reported below all come from one sample, sequenced in a study of T cell changes during pregnancy in multiple sclerosis. Measured with immunoSEQ multiplex PCR; TCRdb has only the in-frame clones, and not every one. This sample has 80,000 to 100,000 clones, with over 85% found just once. Sequenced here: peripheral blood, sampled after pregnancy. The receptors derive from a female donor with multiple sclerosis, enrolled in a pregnancy study.

This chain joins TRBV5-8 and TRBJ2-7; 7 bases match TRBD1. J gave up 0 bases and V 10 bases, and 7 bases lay outside the gene matches. This CDR3 region has 13 residues. The germline gives CDR1 SGHTS, CDR2 YDEGEE. The CDR3 spells CAGTGDSSYEQYF. The CDR3 bases are TGTGCCGGTACAGGGGATAGCTCCTACGAGCAGTACTTC.

DNA of the CDR3: TGTGCCAGTTCAGGGTTTGACACTGAAGCTTTCTTT. Its translation: CASSGFDTEAFF. This rearrangement joins TRBV19 to TRBJ1-1; tentatively, D is TRBD1 (5 bases). The germline gives CDR1 LNHDA, CDR2 SQIVND (reference sequence). The CDR3 sequence is 12 residues long. V was trimmed by 8 bases and J by 3 bases, leaving 10 bases between them.

The chain couples TRBV18 to TRBJ1-1, with TRBD1 matching over 8 bases. The CDR3 is 16 amino acids. V trimming: 6 bases; J trimming: 0 bases; junction bases outside the gene matches: 9. Per germline, CDR1 KGHSH and CDR2 LQKENI. The CDR3 coding sequence is TGTGCCAGCTCGCAACGGACAGGGCCGATGAACACTGAAGCTTTCTTT. It yields the protein CASSQRTGPMNTEAFF.

The chain links TRBV6-6 to TRBJ1-1, with D tentatively TRBD1 (6 bases). V was shortened by 10 bases and J by 12 bases, with 21 bases between the two germline ends. The CDR3 has 12 residues. Germline assignment: CDR1 MNHNY and CDR2 SVGAGI (reference sequence). The CDR3 loop reads CATRGGQALSFF. As DNA, the CDR3 is TGTGCCACCCGGGGGGGCCAGGCCCTTTCTTTCTTT.

CDR3 DNA sequence: TGTGCCAGCAGTTACTCATGGACTAGCAGCACAGATACGCAGTATTTT. This translates into CASSYSWTSSTDTQYF. The gene calls are TRBV6-5 and TRBJ2-3, with 8 positions matching TRBD2. Germline CDR1 is MNHEY and CDR2 is SVGAGI. V lost 0 bases and J lost 0; bases outside the gene matches: 2. The CDR3 extends over 16 amino acids.

The J gene is TRBJ2-1, the V gene TRBV29-1; possible D gene TRBD1, 6 bases. The CDR3 totals 13 residues. The germline V gene has CDR1 SQVTM and CDR2 ANQGSEA. V lost 4 bases and J 5 bases, leaving 12 bases between the germline ends. In DNA, the CDR3 is TGCAGCGTTGGGCAGGGGATGCACAATGAGCAGTTCTTC. Its protein product is CSVGQGMHNEQFF.

The chain combines TRBV27 with TRBJ2-1; TRBD2 matches 11 bases. The CDR3 totals 16 residues. V dropped 3 bases and J dropped 10; count of bases not matched to a gene: 11. The germline V gene has CDR1 MNHEY and CDR2 SMNVEV (reference sequence). The CDR3 sequence: CASSLATGTSGNEQFF. The CDR3, as DNA: TGTGCCAGCAGTTTGGCCACCGGGACTAGCGGTAACGAGCAGTTCTTC.

The chain has TRBV5-1 and TRBJ1-2, with TRBD1 identical over 9 bases. V gave up 0 bases and J gave up 5 bases; unmatched junction bases: 14. There are 18 residues in the CDR3. Germline-derived CDR1 and CDR2 are SGHRS and YFSETQ. Written as DNA, the CDR3 is TGCGCCAGCAGCTTGGCAGGGGACAGGGTGATAATTAGATATGGCTACACCTTC. Its protein is CASSLAGDRVIIRYGYTF.

The chain joins TRBV4-1 to TRBJ2-3, with 9 bases identical to TRBD2. Trimming took 1 base from V and 5 from J; bases not matched to a gene: 7. The CDR3 extends over 16 amino acids. From germline, CDR1 is MGHRA and CDR2 YSYEKL. CDR3 sequence (DNA): TGCGCCAGCAGCCAAGGCAGCGGGAGGCCCCAAGATACGCAGTATTTT. Amino acids: CASSQGSGRPQDTQYF.

The V gene is TRBV28, the J gene TRBJ1-5; D gene ambiguous. The CDR3 runs 17 residues. Per the germline V gene, CDR1 is MDHEN and CDR2 is SYDVKM. The V gene lost 3 bases and the J gene lost 3 bases, with 18 bases spanning the gap. In DNA form, the CDR3 reads TGTGCCAGCAGTTTGGGTCTGTGGGCAGGTTCCAATCAGCCCCAGCATTTT. Its protein product is CASSLGLWAGSNQPQHF.

J is TRBJ1-2 and V is TRBV28, with D possibly being TRBD1 (5 bases). CDR1 and CDR2 (germline): MDHEN, SYDVKM. V was pared by 1 base and J by 4 bases, with 16 bases between. The CDR3 is made up of 16 amino acids. The CDR3 DNA is TGTGCCAGCAGTTTATCCGGGGGAGGATGGACCTATGGCTACACCTTC. It encodes CASSLSGGGWTYGYTF.

J is TRBJ1-2 and V is TRBV18; 9 bases fit TRBD1. The germline CDR1 and CDR2 sequences are KGHSH and LQKENI. The CDR3 is made up of 17 amino acids. The V segment lost 8 bases and the J segment 4 bases; nucleotides outside the gene matches: 17. This CDR3 is CASAKGVPGQGGYGYTF. DNA for the CDR3: TGTGCCAGCGCCAAGGGAGTCCCGGGACAGGGAGGCTATGGCTACACCTTC.

The rearrangement uses TRBV9 and TRBJ1-5; D is uncertain. Germline values: CDR1 SGDLS, CDR2 YYNGEE. The V end was cut by 0 bases, the J end by 5 bases, with 12 bases between. This CDR3 has 15 amino acids. CDR3 region: CASSVGPSGDQPQHF. As DNA, the CDR3 is TGTGCCAGCAGCGTAGGCCCGTCAGGTGATCAGCCCCAGCATTTT.

This sequence joins TRBV7-2 and TRBJ2-7, with 10 bases lining up with TRBD1. Germline CDR1 SGHTA, CDR2 FQGNSA. After removal of 4 bases from V and 7 bases from J, the junction contained 7 bases not matched to a gene. The CDR3 contains 14 residues. The CDR3 reads CASSYGQGVQEQYF. The CDR3 DNA is TGTGCCAGCAGCTATGGACAGGGGGTGCAGGAGCAGTACTTC.

The chain carries TRBV7-9 and TRBJ2-5; D is perhaps TRBD1 (6 bases). Germline loops: CDR1 SEHNR, CDR2 FQNEAQ (reference sequence). V was cut by 1 base and J by 5 bases, with 14 bases left in between. The CDR3 spans 15 residues. CDR3 nucleotide sequence: TGTGCCAGCAGCTTAGGTCAGGGGTTAGGGGAGACCCAGTACTTC. Its protein product is CASSLGQGLGETQYF.

This sequence joins TRBV28 and TRBJ2-2; 9 bases fit TRBD2. The CDR3 runs to 17 residues. The ends lost 5 bases at V and 2 bases at J; junction bases unmatched: 9. Germline V gene lookup returns CDR1 MDHEN and CDR2 SYDVKM. In nucleotides, the CDR3 is TGTGCCAGCAGTGCTACCGGGACTAGCTCAAACACCGGGGAGCTGTTTTTT. Encoded protein: CASSATGTSSNTGELFF.

V usage is TRBV5-1 and J usage is TRBJ2-2; 14 bases are a match to TRBD2. The germline V gene has CDR1 SGHRS and CDR2 YFSETQ. This CDR3 has 21 residues. With 4 bases clipped from V and 0 bases from J, the junction kept 14 bases outside the gene matches. Written as DNA, the CDR3 is TGCGCCAGCAGCAACCGACCCCACGGGACTAGCGGGAGCCCGAACACCGGGGAGCTGTTTTTT. It encodes CASSNRPHGTSGSPNTGELFF.

The genes are TRBV6-1 and TRBJ1-2; 7 bases match TRBD1. The CDR3 length is 15 residues. CDR1 MNHNS and CDR2 SASEGT come from the germline V gene. J lost 8 bases, V lost 4 bases, and 13 bases had no gene match. The chain's CDR3 is CASSVQRTGVRGYTF. The CDR3 DNA is TGTGCCAGCAGTGTTCAAAGGACAGGAGTGAGGGGCTACACCTTC.

The rearrangement joins TRBV7-9 to TRBJ1-2; 9 nucleotides agree with TRBD1. The V gene's germline CDR1 is SEHNR and CDR2 FQNEAQ (reference sequence). After removal of 6 bases from V and 3 bases from J, the junction contained 5 bases not matched to a gene. This CDR3 comprises 14 residues. This CDR3 is CASRGQGIDYGYTF. In DNA, the CDR3 is TGTGCCAGCAGGGGACAGGGCATCGACTATGGCTACACCTTC.